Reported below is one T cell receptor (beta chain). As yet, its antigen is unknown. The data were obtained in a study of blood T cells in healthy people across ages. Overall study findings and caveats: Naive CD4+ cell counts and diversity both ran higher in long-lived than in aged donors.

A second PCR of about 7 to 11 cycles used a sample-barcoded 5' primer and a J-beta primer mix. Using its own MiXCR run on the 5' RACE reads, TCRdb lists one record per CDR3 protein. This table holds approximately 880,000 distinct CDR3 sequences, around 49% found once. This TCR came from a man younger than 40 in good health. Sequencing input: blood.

CDR3 protein: CATRGRNSYNEQFF. CDR3 nucleotides: TGTGCTACCAGGGGTCGGAACTCCTACAATGAGCAGTTCTTC. The V gene is TRBV6-5, the J gene TRBJ2-1; the D gene is possibly TRBD1 (6 bases). This CDR3 is built from 14 residues. The germline V gene encodes CDR1 MNHEY and CDR2 SVGAGI.